This T cell receptor beta chain is from a study of T cells in localized non-small cell lung cancer. The germline CDR1 and CDR2 sequences are SGHRS and YFSETQ. This CDR3 comprises 16 residues. V dropped 4 bases and J dropped 3; count of bases not matched to a gene: 8. Study-level findings and limits: Paired adjacent lung recovered a median around 62 of the top 100 tumor clones. Measurement of T cell clonality placed uninvolved adjacent lung highest, above the level in tumor. Heterogeneity remains possible because sequencing was limited to only one tumor region. Higher adjacent-lung clonality was associated with shorter survival.

Of note for this clone: Its antigen is currently unknown.

Only in-frame clones appear in the TCRdb table, and some are missing; sequencing was by immunoSEQ multiplex PCR. The table shows some 50,000 clones, with around 84% occurring only once. The TCR sequence derives from a female donor with stage II lung adenocarcinoma. V and J are TRBV5-1 and TRBJ1-1; TRBD1 matches 11 bases. Sample: PBMCs, taken before any cancer treatment. CDR3 DNA: TGCGCCAGCAGCACCTGGGACAGGGGGTCCGACACTGAAGCTTTCTTT. Translating gives CASSTWDRGSDTEAFF.